This TCR beta chain came from a study of T cell responses to AZD1222 COVID-19 vaccine. Study-level results: Repertoires were obtained solely post-peak T cell response. There were vaccine-associated CD4 TCRs across spike, dominant at 160-218 and 743-854. Most donors were white British and more were female, and clonal diversity was possibly underestimated.

On this clone: What it binds is not known.

V shed 8 bases and J shed 0 bases, with 11 bases lying between them. Germline-derived CDR1 and CDR2 are MNHEY and SVGAGI. The CDR3 consists of 14 residues. Clones were read by immunoSEQ multiplex PCR, and TCRdb kept only the in-frame ones, dropping some. The sample records about 180,000 clones, 85% to 95% being singletons. Timing groups of about 4 and about 12 weeks for second doses were pooled. Specimen: peripheral blood, collected 28 days after the second AZD1222 dose. This chain connects TRBV6-5 to TRBJ1-5, with D possibly matching TRBD1 (6 bases). This receptor was taken from an adult who received the AZD1222 COVID-19 vaccine. DNA of the CDR3: TGTGCCAGCGGGGCCAGGGGTAGCAATCAGCCCCAGCATTTT. Amino acids: CASGARGSNQPQHF.